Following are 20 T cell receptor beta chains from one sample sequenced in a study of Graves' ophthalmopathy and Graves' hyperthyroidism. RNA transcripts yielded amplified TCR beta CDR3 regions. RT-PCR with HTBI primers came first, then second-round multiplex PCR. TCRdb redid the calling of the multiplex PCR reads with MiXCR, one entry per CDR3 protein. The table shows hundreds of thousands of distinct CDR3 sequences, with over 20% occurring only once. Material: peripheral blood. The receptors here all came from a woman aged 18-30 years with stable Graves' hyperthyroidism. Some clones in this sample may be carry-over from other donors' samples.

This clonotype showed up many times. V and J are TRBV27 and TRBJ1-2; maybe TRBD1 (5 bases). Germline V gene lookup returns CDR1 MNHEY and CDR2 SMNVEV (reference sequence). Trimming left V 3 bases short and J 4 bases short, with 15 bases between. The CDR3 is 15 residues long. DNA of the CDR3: TGTGCCAGCAGTTTTCGTGGGGCCCGGCTCTATGGCTACACCTTC. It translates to CASSFRGARLYGYTF.

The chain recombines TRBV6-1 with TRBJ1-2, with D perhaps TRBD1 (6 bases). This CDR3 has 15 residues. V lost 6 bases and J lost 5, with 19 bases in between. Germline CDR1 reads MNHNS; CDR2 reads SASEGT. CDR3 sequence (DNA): TGTGCCAGCAGCGGACAGAACCCCCTGTGGTATGGCTACACCTTC. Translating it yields CASSGQNPLWYGYTF.

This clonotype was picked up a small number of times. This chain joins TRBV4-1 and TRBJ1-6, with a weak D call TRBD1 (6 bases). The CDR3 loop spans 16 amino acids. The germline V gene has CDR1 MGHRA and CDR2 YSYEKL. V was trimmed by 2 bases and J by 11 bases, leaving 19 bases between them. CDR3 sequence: CASSQFPGQSLTPLHF. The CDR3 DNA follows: TGCGCCAGCAGCCAATTCCCGGGACAATCCTTAACACCCCTCCACTTT.

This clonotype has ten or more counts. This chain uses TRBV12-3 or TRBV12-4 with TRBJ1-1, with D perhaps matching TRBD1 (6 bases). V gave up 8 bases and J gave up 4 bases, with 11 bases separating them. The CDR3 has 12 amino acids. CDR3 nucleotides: TGTGCCAGCCAGGGGTTTGGCACTGAAGCTTTCTTT. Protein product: CASQGFGTEAFF.

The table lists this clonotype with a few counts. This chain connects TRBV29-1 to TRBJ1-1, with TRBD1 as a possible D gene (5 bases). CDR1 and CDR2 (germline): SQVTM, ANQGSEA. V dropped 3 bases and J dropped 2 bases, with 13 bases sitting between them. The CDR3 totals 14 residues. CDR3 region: CSVDGGHLNTEAFF. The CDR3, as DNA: TGCAGCGTTGATGGAGGACACCTAAACACTGAAGCTTTCTTT. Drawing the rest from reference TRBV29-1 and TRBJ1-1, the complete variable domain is SAVISQKPSRDICQRGTSLTIQCQVDSQVTMMFWYRQQPGQSLTLIATANQGSEATYESGFVIDKFPISRPNLTFSTLTVSNMSPEDSSIYLCSVDGGHLNTEAFFGQGTRLTVV.

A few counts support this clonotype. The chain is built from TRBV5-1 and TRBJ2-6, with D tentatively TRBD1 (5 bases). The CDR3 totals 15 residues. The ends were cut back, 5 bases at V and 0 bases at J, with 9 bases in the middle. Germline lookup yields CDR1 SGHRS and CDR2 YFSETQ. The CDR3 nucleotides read TGCGCCAGCAGGCAGGGCCACTCTGGGGCCAACGTCCTGACTTTC. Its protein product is CASRQGHSGANVLTF. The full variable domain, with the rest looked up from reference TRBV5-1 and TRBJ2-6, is KAGVTQTPRYLIKTRGQQVTLSCSPISGHRSVSWYQQTPGQGLQFLFEYFSETQRNKGNFPGRFSGRQFSNSRSEMNVSTLELGDSALYLCASRQGHSGANVLTFGAGSRLTVL.

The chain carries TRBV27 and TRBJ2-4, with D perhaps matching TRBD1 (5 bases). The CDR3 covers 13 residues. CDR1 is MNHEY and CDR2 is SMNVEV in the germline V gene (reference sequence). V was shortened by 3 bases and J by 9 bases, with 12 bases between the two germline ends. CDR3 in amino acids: CASSFRWGGIQYF. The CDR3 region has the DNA TGTGCCAGCAGTTTCCGGTGGGGCGGCATTCAGTACTTC.

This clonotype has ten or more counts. The CDR3, as DNA: TGTGCCAGCAGCTTAGGCAGGTTACATCAGCCCCAGCATTTT. Protein product: CASSLGRLHQPQHF. This rearrangement joins TRBV7-2 to TRBJ1-5; unclear D gene. The germline CDR1 and CDR2 sequences are SGHTA and FQGNSA. This CDR3 has 14 amino acids. Trimming cost V 1 base and J 5 bases, with 9 bases left between them.

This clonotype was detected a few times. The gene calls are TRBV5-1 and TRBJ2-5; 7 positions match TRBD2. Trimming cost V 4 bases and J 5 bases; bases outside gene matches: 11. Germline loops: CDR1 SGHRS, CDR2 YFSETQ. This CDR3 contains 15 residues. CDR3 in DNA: TGCGCCAGCAGCCGTGGGCGGGAGATGATCGAGACCCAGTACTTC. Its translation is CASSRGREMIETQYF.

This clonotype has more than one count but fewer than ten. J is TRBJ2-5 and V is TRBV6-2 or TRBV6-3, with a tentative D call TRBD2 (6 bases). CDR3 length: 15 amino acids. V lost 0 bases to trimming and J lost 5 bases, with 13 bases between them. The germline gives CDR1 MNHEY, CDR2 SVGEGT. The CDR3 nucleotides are TGTGCCAGCAGTTACTCCTTGACTAGGATCGAGACCCAGTACTTC. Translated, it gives CASSYSLTRIETQYF.

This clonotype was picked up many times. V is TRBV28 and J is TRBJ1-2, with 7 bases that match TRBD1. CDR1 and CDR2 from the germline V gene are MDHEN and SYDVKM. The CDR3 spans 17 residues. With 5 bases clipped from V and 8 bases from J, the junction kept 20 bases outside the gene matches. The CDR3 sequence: CASSLFGLDRALMGYTF. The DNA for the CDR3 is TGTGCCAGCAGTCTTTTCGGGCTCGACAGGGCCTTGATGGGCTACACCTTC.

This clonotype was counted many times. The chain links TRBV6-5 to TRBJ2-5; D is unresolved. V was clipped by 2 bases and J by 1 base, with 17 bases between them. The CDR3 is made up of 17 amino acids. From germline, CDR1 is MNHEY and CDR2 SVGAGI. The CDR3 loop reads CASSYISYTSTQETQYF. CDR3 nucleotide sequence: TGTGCCAGCAGTTACATCAGCTACACGTCGACCCAAGAGACCCAGTACTTC.

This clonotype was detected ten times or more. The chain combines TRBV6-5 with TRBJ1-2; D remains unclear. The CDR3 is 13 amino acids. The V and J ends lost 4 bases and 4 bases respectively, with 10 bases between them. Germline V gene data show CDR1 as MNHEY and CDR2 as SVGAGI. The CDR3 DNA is TGTGCCAGCAGTTCCTCGTTAAGCTATGGCTACACCTTC. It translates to CASSSSLSYGYTF.

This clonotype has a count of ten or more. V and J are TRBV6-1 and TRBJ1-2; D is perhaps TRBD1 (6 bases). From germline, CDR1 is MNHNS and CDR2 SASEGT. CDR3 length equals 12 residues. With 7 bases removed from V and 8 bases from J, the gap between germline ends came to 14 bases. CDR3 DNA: TGTGCCAGCACTCAAGGGGGGCACGGCTACACCTTC. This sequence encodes CASTQGGHGYTF.

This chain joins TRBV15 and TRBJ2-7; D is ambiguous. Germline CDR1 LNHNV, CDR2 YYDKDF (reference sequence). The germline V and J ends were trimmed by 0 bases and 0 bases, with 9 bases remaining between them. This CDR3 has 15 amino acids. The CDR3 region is CATSREARSSYEQYF. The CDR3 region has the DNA TGTGCCACCAGCAGAGAAGCACGTAGCTCCTACGAGCAGTACTTC.

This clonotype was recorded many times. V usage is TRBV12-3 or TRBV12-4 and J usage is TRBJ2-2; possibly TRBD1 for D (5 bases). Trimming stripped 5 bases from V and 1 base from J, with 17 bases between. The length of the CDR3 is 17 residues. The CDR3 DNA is TGTGCCAGCAGTCCCCTGGGGCCTCGCCTGAACACCGGGGAGCTGTTTTTT. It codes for CASSPLGPRLNTGELFF.

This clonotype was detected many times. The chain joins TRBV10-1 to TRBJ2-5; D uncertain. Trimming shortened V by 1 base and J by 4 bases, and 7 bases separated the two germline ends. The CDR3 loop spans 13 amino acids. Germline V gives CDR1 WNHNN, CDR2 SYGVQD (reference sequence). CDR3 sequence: CASSEFWGETQYF. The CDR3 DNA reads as TGCGCCAGCAGTGAGTTCTGGGGAGAGACCCAGTACTTC.

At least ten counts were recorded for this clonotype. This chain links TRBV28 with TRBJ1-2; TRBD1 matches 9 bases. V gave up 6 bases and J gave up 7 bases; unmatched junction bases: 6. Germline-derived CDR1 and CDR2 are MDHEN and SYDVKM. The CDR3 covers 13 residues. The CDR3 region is CASRAQGASGYTF. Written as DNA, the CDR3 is TGTGCCAGCAGGGCACAGGGGGCGTCTGGCTACACCTTC.

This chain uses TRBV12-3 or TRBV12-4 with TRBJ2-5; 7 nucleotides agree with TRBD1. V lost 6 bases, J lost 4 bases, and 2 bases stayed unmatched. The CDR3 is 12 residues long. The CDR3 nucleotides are TGTGCCAGCAGGACAGGGACAGAGACCCAGTACTTC. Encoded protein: CASRTGTETQYF.

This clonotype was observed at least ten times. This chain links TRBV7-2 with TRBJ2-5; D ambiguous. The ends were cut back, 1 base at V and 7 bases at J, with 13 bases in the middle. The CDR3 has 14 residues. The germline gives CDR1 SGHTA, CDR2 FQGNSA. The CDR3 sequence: CASSLEGWDGTQYF. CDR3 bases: TGTGCCAGCAGCTTAGAGGGTTGGGATGGGACCCAGTACTTC.